These 29 T cell receptor beta chains came from one sample sequenced in a study of cytomegalovirus exposure and HLA in healthy donors. PCR amplification relied on 60 Vbeta primers (plus 13 Jbeta primers). Profiled with immunoSEQ multiplex PCR; TCRdb holds only in-frame clones, not every one. The sample comprises about 140,000 clones, around 78% of which are singletons, and 2% to 2.5% rests with the top ten. The specimen sequenced was PBMCs. These receptor sequences come from a woman under 30 in good health and CMV-seropositive.

The genes are TRBV27 and TRBJ2-3; 15 nucleotides agree with TRBD2. Germline V gene data show CDR1 as MNHEY and CDR2 as SMNVEV (reference sequence). Unmatched junction bases numbered 5, after V lost 0 bases and J lost 4 bases. The CDR3 has 18 residues. For the CDR3, the DNA is TGTGCCAGCAGTTTATCGAAAGGACTAGCGGGAGGGGCAGATACGCAGTATTTT. It specifies CASSLSKGLAGGADTQYF.

The rearrangement uses TRBV6-1 and TRBJ2-1; 9 bases map to TRBD2. CDR3 size: 15 residues. V lost 2 bases and J lost 1; bases outside the gene matches: 0. Germline V gene lookup returns CDR1 MNHNS and CDR2 SASEGT. The chain's CDR3 is CASSETSGSYNEQFF. In DNA, the CDR3 is TGTGCCAGCAGTGAAACTAGCGGGTCCTACAATGAGCAGTTCTTC.

The chain has TRBV28 and TRBJ1-5, with D possibly being TRBD1 (5 bases). The CDR3 runs 14 residues. V was cut by 5 bases and J by 9 bases, with 17 bases left in between. The germline CDR1 and CDR2 sequences are MDHEN and SYDVKM. This chain's CDR3 is CASSPPGGVRPQHF. In nucleotides, the CDR3 is TGTGCCAGCAGTCCACCCGGGGGGGTTCGGCCCCAGCATTTT.

As to this clone: Distinct nucleotide sequences in the sample also encode this CDR3. The chain links TRBV5-1 to TRBJ1-1, with 7 bases that match TRBD1. CDR1 and CDR2 (germline): SGHRS, YFSETQ. V shed 2 bases and J 0 bases; nucleotides not matched to a gene: 1. This CDR3 is built from 14 residues. In DNA, the CDR3 is TGCGCCAGCAGCTTACAGGGGATGAACACTGAAGCTTTCTTT. Amino acid sequence: CASSLQGMNTEAFF.

This chain uses TRBV6-5 with TRBJ1-3; tentatively, D is TRBD1 (6 bases). CDR3 length: 15 residues. Germline CDR1 is MNHEY and CDR2 is SVGAGI. The V end was cut by 7 bases, the J end by 0 bases, with 13 bases between. DNA for the CDR3: TGTGCCAGCACCACAGGACAGAGCTCTGGAAACACCATATATTTT. It is translated as CASTTGQSSGNTIYF.

The chain carries TRBV7-2 and TRBJ1-3; D unclear. Germline lookup yields CDR1 SGHTA and CDR2 FQGNSA. CDR3 size: 16 residues. V was pared by 2 bases and J by 3 bases, with 14 bases between. DNA for the CDR3: TGTGCCAGCAGCTTATTGGCGGAAATTCGTGGAAACACCATATATTTT. Amino acid sequence: CASSLLAEIRGNTIYF.

The J gene is TRBJ2-3, the V gene TRBV19; 9 positions match TRBD1. Germline lookup yields CDR1 LNHDA and CDR2 SQIVND (reference sequence). This CDR3 has 15 residues. The V and J ends lost 1 base and 2 bases, in that order; junction bases with no gene match: 1. CDR3 region: CASSIGTGATDTQYF. Written as DNA, the CDR3 is TGTGCCAGTAGTATAGGGACAGGGGCCACAGATACGCAGTATTTT.

The rearrangement uses TRBV28 and TRBJ2-7; 10 nucleotides align to TRBD1. V shed 6 bases and J 9 bases; nucleotides not matched to a gene: 17. The CDR3 spans 16 residues. Germline V CDR1 and CDR2: MDHEN, SYDVKM. Written as DNA, the CDR3 is TGTGCCAGCAGGAGAGGTTCCGGGACAGGGGAAAAGGTGCAGTACTTC. Amino acid sequence: CASRRGSGTGEKVQYF.

The rearrangement links TRBV5-4 to TRBJ1-1; no clear D. V was cut by 4 bases and J by 0 bases, with 13 bases left in between. Looked up from germline, CDR1 is SGHNT and CDR2 is YYREEE (reference sequence). The CDR3 length is 15 residues. CDR3 bases: TGTGCCAGCAGCAGACCCGGACTGATGAACACTGAAGCTTTCTTT. This sequence encodes CASSRPGLMNTEAFF.

V usage is TRBV1 and J usage is TRBJ2-3; the DNA was not compared with TRBD2, the D call given in the table. TRBV1 is described as a pseudogene. This CDR3 has 17 amino acids. CDR3 loop: CTSSQDEQDWAQDTQYF. DNA of the CDR3: TGCACCAGCAGCCAAGATGAGCAGGACTGGGCACAAGATACGCAGTATTTT.

V gene TRBV25-1 combines with J gene TRBJ2-1, with a tentative D call TRBD1 (6 bases). Germline V CDR1 and CDR2: MGHDK, SYGVNS. V lost 8 bases to trimming and J lost 7 bases, with 21 bases between them. The CDR3 covers 15 residues. CDR3 sequence: CASLKSGHPGNEQFF. The CDR3 region has the DNA TGTGCCAGCCTAAAATCGGGACACCCTGGGAATGAGCAGTTCTTC. Filled out from reference TRBV25-1 and TRBJ2-1, the complete variable domain reads EADIYQTPRYLVIGTGKKITLECSQTMGHDKMYWYQQDPGMELHLIHYSYGVNSTEKGDLSSESTVSRIRTEHFPLTLESARPSHTSQYLCASLKSGHPGNEQFFGPGTRLTVL.

This clone was found once. The V gene is TRBV7-8, the J gene TRBJ2-7; D gene uncertain. The CDR3 covers 14 residues. Looked up from germline, CDR1 is SGHVS and CDR2 is FQNEAQ. V lost 0 bases, J lost 2 bases, and 8 bases lay in between. The CDR3 is CASSLALQTYEQYF. The CDR3 DNA reads as TGTGCCAGCAGCTTAGCATTACAGACCTACGAGCAGTACTTC.

This clone was seen only a few times. The chain recombines TRBV2 with TRBJ1-4; TRBD1 aligns across 8 bases. The germline gives CDR1 SNHLY, CDR2 FYNNEI. Trimming took 6 bases from V and 7 from J; bases not matched to a gene: 7. The CDR3 sequence is 14 residues long. CDR3 nucleotide sequence: TGTGCCAGCAGCCCGACAGGGGCGAGTGAAAAACTGTTTTTT. Translating it yields CASSPTGASEKLFF. The variable domain in full, with the rest retrieved from reference TRBV2 and TRBJ1-4, is EPEVTQTPSHQVTQMGQEVILRCVPISNHLYFYWYRQILGQKVEFLVSFYNNEISEKSEIFDDQFSVERPDGSNFTLKIRSTKLEDSAMYFCASSPTGASEKLFFGSGTQLSVL.

A note on this clone: The sample carries other DNA sequences with the same CDR3. The chain joins TRBV30 to TRBJ2-7, with 8 bases aligning to TRBD2. Unmatched junction bases numbered 2, after V lost 0 bases and J lost 4 bases. CDR3 length equals 13 residues. Germline V gene lookup returns CDR1 GTSNPN and CDR2 SVGIG (reference sequence). This chain's CDR3 is CAWSVRGGYEQYF. As DNA, the CDR3 is TGTGCCTGGAGTGTACGGGGGGGATACGAGCAGTACTTC.

The chain recombines TRBV6-5 with TRBJ2-6; D remains unclear. V gave up 7 bases and J gave up 1 base, with 8 bases separating them. This CDR3 has 14 residues. Per the germline V gene, CDR1 is MNHEY and CDR2 is SVGAGI. The CDR3 here is CASNSRSGANVLTF. CDR3 coding DNA: TGTGCCAGCAATTCGAGGTCTGGGGCCAACGTCCTGACTTTC.

This clone was seen only once. The V and J genes are TRBV19 and TRBJ2-7; 8 positions match TRBD1. CDR3 length: 15 residues. Germline CDR1 is LNHDA and CDR2 is SQIVND (reference sequence). V lost 6 bases, J lost 2 bases, and 9 bases stayed unmatched. In nucleotides, the CDR3 is TGTGCCAGTAGCATGTCAGGGACAGGAGCCTACGAGCAGTACTTC. Encoded protein: CASSMSGTGAYEQYF.

The rearrangement uses TRBV11-2 and TRBJ1-1; 7 bases line up with TRBD1. With 3 bases clipped from V and 2 bases from J, the junction kept 3 bases outside the gene matches. The CDR3 is 14 amino acids. Germline V CDR1 and CDR2: SGHAT, FQNNGV. The CDR3, as DNA: TGTGCCAGCAGCTTGGCAGGGGGAAACACTGAAGCTTTCTTT. This translates into CASSLAGGNTEAFF.

J is TRBJ2-5 and V is TRBV6-5, with a weak D call TRBD1 (6 bases). This CDR3 is built from 15 residues. Germline V gene data show CDR1 as MNHEY and CDR2 as SVGAGI. Trimming removed 0 bases from V and 5 bases from J, with 13 bases in between. The CDR3 sequence is CASSYSSGAGETQYF. The DNA of the CDR3 is TGTGCCAGCAGTTACTCCTCAGGGGCCGGTGAGACCCAGTACTTC.

The chain uses TRBV2 and TRBJ1-5; 10 bases agree with TRBD1. Trimming took 6 bases from V and 1 from J; bases not matched to a gene: 18. The germline CDR1 and CDR2 sequences are SNHLY and FYNNEI. The CDR3 is 20 amino acids. This CDR3 is CASSKPGQGFRGGSNQPQHF. In nucleotides, the CDR3 is TGTGCCAGCAGCAAGCCGGGACAGGGGTTTAGAGGAGGGAGCAATCAGCCCCAGCATTTT.

This chain uses TRBV29-1 with TRBJ2-1, with TRBD2 as a possible D gene (6 bases). V shed 5 bases and J shed 7 bases, with 15 bases lying between them. CDR1 and CDR2 (germline): SQVTM, ANQGSEA. This CDR3 contains 13 residues. CDR3 bases: TGCAGCGTTCGCCCCGCGCGGGGAAATGAGCAGTTCTTC. The encoded protein is CSVRPARGNEQFF.

The chain has TRBV2 and TRBJ1-1; 7 nucleotides align to TRBD1. The CDR3 contains 14 residues. Germline trimming cut 4 bases from V and 4 bases from J; bases unmatched to any gene: 6. Germline CDR1 and CDR2: SNHLY and FYNNEI. CDR3 region: CASSATGFVTEAFF. For the CDR3, the DNA is TGTGCCAGCAGTGCGACAGGGTTCGTCACTGAAGCTTTCTTT.

A few counts support this clone. J is TRBJ1-1 and V is TRBV5-8; D is undetermined. This CDR3 contains 16 residues. V lost 3 bases and J 0 bases, leaving 15 bases between the germline ends. Germline assignment: CDR1 SGHTS and CDR2 YDEGEE. CDR3 sequence: CASSSWPGILNTEAFF. The CDR3 DNA reads TGTGCCAGCAGCTCCTGGCCCGGGATCCTGAACACTGAAGCTTTCTTT.

The chain employs TRBV28 and TRBJ1-1, with D maybe TRBD1 (6 bases). The CDR3 runs 15 residues. The ends were cut back, 7 bases at V and 6 bases at J, with 21 bases in the middle. Germline CDR1 and CDR2: MDHEN and SYDVKM. CDR3 loop: CASTSIQGMTAEAFF. DNA for the CDR3: TGTGCCAGCACCTCCATCCAGGGGATGACGGCTGAAGCTTTCTTT.

The chain combines TRBV2 with TRBJ2-1; TRBD2 agrees at 7 bases. V was pared by 3 bases and J by 7 bases, with 15 bases of the junction left unmatched. Per germline, CDR1 SNHLY and CDR2 FYNNEI. The length of the CDR3 is 17 residues. The CDR3 spells CASSDGPPWGGGNEQFF. DNA of the CDR3: TGTGCCAGCAGTGATGGGCCCCCCTGGGGGGGAGGGAATGAGCAGTTCTTC.

Only one count was recorded for this clone. The genes are TRBV30 and TRBJ1-5, with TRBD1 matching over 7 bases. The CDR3 is 15 residues long. Germline V gives CDR1 GTSNPN, CDR2 SVGIG (reference sequence). The J segment lost 6 bases and the V segment lost 2 bases, leaving 10 bases of the junction unmatched. The CDR3 spells CAWSPDRDTLQPQHF. DNA for the CDR3: TGTGCCTGGAGTCCTGACAGGGATACGCTTCAGCCCCAGCATTTT.

V is TRBV5-1 and J is TRBJ1-3; D is unclear. There are 15 residues in the CDR3. Germline V lookup: CDR1 SGHRS, CDR2 YFSETQ. Trimming stripped 2 bases from V and 4 bases from J, with 13 bases between. CDR3 in amino acids: CASSFGGMSGNTIYF. CDR3 nucleotides: TGCGCCAGCAGCTTTGGAGGGATGTCGGGAAACACCATATATTTT.

The chain joins TRBV4-1 to TRBJ2-1, with D perhaps matching TRBD1 (6 bases). The CDR3 has 16 amino acids. Germline-derived CDR1 and CDR2 are MGHRA and YSYEKL. Trimming left V 0 bases short and J 3 bases short, with 12 bases between. Here the CDR3 reads CASSQEQGNSYNEQFF. The CDR3 DNA sequence: TGCGCCAGCAGCCAAGAGCAGGGGAACAGCTACAATGAGCAGTTCTTC.

The chain recombines TRBV5-1 with TRBJ2-2, with no clear D. V gave up 4 bases and J gave up 4 bases, with 8 bases separating them. The germline V gene encodes CDR1 SGHRS and CDR2 YFSETQ. The length of the CDR3 is 13 residues. CDR3 coding DNA: TGCGCCAGCAGCGAGAAGTTCACCGGGGAGCTGTTTTTT. Translation: CASSEKFTGELFF.

V gene TRBV11-2 combines with J gene TRBJ2-1; 8 bases fit TRBD2. Losses at the gene ends were 2 bases for V and 0 bases for J; bases not matched to a gene: 12. Germline V CDR1 and CDR2: SGHAT, FQNNGV. There are 19 residues in the CDR3. CDR3 coding DNA: TGTGCCAGCAGCTTATTCGTGCTCGGGGGGGGCTTCTCCTACAATGAGCAGTTCTTC. Translated, it gives CASSLFVLGGGFSYNEQFF.